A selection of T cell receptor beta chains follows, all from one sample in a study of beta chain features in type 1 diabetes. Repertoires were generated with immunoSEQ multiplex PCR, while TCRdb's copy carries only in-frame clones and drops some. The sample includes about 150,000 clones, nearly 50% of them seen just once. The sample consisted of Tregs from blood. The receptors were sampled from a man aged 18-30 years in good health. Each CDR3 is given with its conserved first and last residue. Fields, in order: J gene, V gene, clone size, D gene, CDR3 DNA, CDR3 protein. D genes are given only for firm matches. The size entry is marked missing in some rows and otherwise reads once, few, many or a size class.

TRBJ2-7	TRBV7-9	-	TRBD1	TGTGCCAGCAGCACGGGACAGGGGTTCGACGAGCAGTACTTC	CASSTGQGFDEQYF
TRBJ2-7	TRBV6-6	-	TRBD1	TGTGCCAGCAGCCCAAAGGGACAGCCCTACGAGCAGTACTTC	CASSPKGQPYEQYF
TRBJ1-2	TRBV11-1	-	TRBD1	TGTGCCAGCACCGGTTGGACAGGGGATGGCTACACCTTC	CASTGWTGDGYTF
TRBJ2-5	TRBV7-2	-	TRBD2	TGTGCCAGCAGCTTAGGTCTAGCGGAAGAGACCCAGTACTTC	CASSLGLAEETQYF
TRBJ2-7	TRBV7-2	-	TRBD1	TGTGCCAGCGGCGACAGGGTCAACTACGAGCAGTACTTC	CASGDRVNYEQYF
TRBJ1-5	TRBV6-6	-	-	TGTGCCAGCAGTCAAGGCGGGCCCCAGCATTTT	CASSQGGPQHF
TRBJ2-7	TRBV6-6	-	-	TGTGCCAGCAATCAAGGAGGGCGGGGCGCCTCCTACGAGCAGTACTTC	CASNQGGRGASYEQYF
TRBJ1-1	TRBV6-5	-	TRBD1	TGTGCCAGCAGATCACAGGGGATGAACACTGAAGCTTTCTTT	CASRSQGMNTEAFF
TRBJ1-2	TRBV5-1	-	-	TGCGCCAGCAGCTTAGGACAGAGGGACTATGGCTACACCTTC	CASSLGQRDYGYTF
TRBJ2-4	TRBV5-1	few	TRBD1	TGCGCCAGCAGCTTGGTGACAGGGTTTAAAAACATTCAGTACTTC	CASSLVTGFKNIQYF
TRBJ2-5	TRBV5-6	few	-	TGTGCCAGCAGCTTGGCCGAAGATTTCTACGTGGAGCAGTACTTC	CASSLAEDFYVEQYF
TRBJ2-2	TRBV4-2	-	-	TGTGCCAGCAGCCCCGAAGGGGGGGCCGGGGAGCTGTTTTTT	CASSPEGGAGELFF
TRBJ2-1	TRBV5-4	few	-	TGTGCCAGCAGCTTCATAGTCTACAATGAGCAGTTCTTC	CASSFIVYNEQFF
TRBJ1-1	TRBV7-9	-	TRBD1	TGTGCCAGCAGCTTCCACAGGGGTATGAACACTGAAGCTTTCTTT	CASSFHRGMNTEAFF
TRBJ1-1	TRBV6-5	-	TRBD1	TGTGCCAGCAGTTATTGGGGACAGGGGGACACTGAAGCTTTCTTT	CASSYWGQGDTEAFF
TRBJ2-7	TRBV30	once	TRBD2	TGTGCCTGGAGCCTCGAACTAGCGGGACGATCCTACGAGCAGTACTTC	CAWSLELAGRSYEQYF
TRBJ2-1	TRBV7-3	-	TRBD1	TGTGCCAGCAGCTTAACGGACAGGGCCCATGAGCAGTTCTTC	CASSLTDRAHEQFF
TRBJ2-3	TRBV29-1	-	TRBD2	TGCAGCGTTTCGCCGGGACTAGCAACAGATACGCAGTATTTT	CSVSPGLATDTQYF
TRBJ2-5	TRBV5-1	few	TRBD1	TGCGCCAGCAGCTTGTCGGGACAGCCCCAAGAGACCCAGTACTTC	CASSLSGQPQETQYF
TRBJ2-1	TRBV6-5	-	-	TGTGCCAGCAGCCAAGGACTATACTCCTACAATGAGCAGTTCTTC	CASSQGLYSYNEQFF
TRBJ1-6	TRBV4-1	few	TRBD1	TGCGCCAGCAGCCTATTTGGAGGGGGCGTGGGTAATTCACCCCTCCACTTT	CASSLFGGGVGNSPLHF
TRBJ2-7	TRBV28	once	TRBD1	TGTGCCAGCAGTTTACACGACAGGGGTAACGAGCAGTACTTC	CASSLHDRGNEQYF
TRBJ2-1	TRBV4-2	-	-	TGTGCCAGCAGCCAAGCGATGCTAGCGAATGAGCAGTTCTTC	CASSQAMLANEQFF
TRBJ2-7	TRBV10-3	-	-	TGTGCCATCAGTGAGCTGGACAGCGGCTACGAGCAGTACTTC	CAISELDSGYEQYF
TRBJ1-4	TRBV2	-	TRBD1	TGTGCCAGCAGTAGGGACAGGGTTGCAACTAATGAAAAACTGTTTTTT	CASSRDRVATNEKLFF
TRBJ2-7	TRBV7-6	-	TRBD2	TGTGCCAGCAGCTTAATAGGATACGGACTAGCGGGAGACTCCTACGAGCAGTACTTC	CASSLIGYGLAGDSYEQYF
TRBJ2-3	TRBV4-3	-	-	TGCGCCAGCAGCCTCCGGGGATCAGATACGCAGTATTTT	CASSLRGSDTQYF
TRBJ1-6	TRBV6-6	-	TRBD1	TGTGCCAGCAGCCGGACAGGTTTGAATTCACCCCTCCACTTT	CASSRTGLNSPLHF
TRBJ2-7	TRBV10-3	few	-	TGTGCCATCAGTGAACCACCCGGCTCCTACGAGCAGTACTTC	CAISEPPGSYEQYF
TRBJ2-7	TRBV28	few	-	TGTGCCAGCAGTTTAGGAGGGTCGCAGTACTTC	CASSLGGSQYF
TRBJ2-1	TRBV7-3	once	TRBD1	TGTGCCAGCAGCTTGGGACAGGACAATGAGCAGTTCTTC	CASSLGQDNEQFF
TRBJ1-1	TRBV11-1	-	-	TGTGCCAGCAGCTTAAGGGGGTGGGGCCCGAAGGACACTGAAGCTTTCTTT	CASSLRGWGPKDTEAFF
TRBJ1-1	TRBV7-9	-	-	TGTGCCAGCAGCTTAGCGTCGAGGGAATACATGAACACTGAAGCTTTCTTT	CASSLASREYMNTEAFF
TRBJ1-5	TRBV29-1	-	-	TGCAGCGTTGAACTGGGAGGGAATCAGCCCCAGCATTTT	CSVELGGNQPQHF
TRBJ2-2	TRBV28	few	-	TGTGCCAGCAGTTTATTCGCCCCGCTGGTCGGCACCGGGGAGCTGTTTTTT	CASSLFAPLVGTGELFF
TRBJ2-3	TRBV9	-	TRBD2	TGTGCCAGCAGCGTACTAGCGGGAGTAGATACGCAGTATTTT	CASSVLAGVDTQYF
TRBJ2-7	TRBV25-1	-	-	TGTGCCAGCAGTGGCCGGGGTAACCCCTACGAGCAGTACTTC	CASSGRGNPYEQYF
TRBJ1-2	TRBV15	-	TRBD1	TGTGCCACCAGCAGGGCCGGGACAGTCTATGGCTACACCTTC	CATSRAGTVYGYTF
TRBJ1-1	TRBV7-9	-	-	TGTGCCAGCAGCTCGACTCGGGCGGGTTCGGACACTGAAGCTTTCTTT	CASSSTRAGSDTEAFF
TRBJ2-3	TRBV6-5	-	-	TGTGCCAGCAAATCTAGTTTCACAGATACGCAGTATTTT	CASKSSFTDTQYF
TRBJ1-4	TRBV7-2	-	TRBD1	TGTGCCAGCAGGAGGACAGGGGGCGAGAGAAAACTGTTTTTT	CASRRTGGERKLFF
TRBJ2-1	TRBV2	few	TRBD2	TGTGCCAGCAGGCCGGGACTAGCCCCAAATGAGCAGTTCTTC	CASRPGLAPNEQFF
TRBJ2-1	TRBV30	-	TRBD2	TGTGCCTGGAGTCGAGTGAGCGGGGGGGTAAATGAGCAGTTCTTC	CAWSRVSGGVNEQFF
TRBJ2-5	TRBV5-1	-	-	TGCGCCAGCATGGTTCAGTCCTCGGAGACCCAGTACTTC	CASMVQSSETQYF
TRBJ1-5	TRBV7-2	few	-	TGTGCCAGCAGCCCTGAGGGACTTAGCAATCAGCCCCAGCATTTT	CASSPEGLSNQPQHF
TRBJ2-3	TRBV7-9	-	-	TGTGCCAGCACCCCGACAGGTTCCACAGATACGCAGTATTTT	CASTPTGSTDTQYF
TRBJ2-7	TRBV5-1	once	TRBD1	TGCGCCAGCAGAACAGGGGAATTAGGGGAGCAGTACTTC	CASRTGELGEQYF
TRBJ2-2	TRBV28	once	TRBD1	TGTGCTACAGGGGTCGGGGAGCTGTTTTTT	CATGVGELFF
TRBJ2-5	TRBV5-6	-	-	TGTGCCAGCAGCTTGGTACGGGGATCGAGGCAAGAGACCCAGTACTTC	CASSLVRGSRQETQYF
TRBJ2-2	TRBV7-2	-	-	TGTGCCAGCAGCTTATCTGGAGGGAACACCGGGGAGCTGTTTTTT	CASSLSGGNTGELFF
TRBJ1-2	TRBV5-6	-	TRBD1	TGTGCCAGCAGCTTGTACCAGACAGGGATGGGTTCGGGCTACACCTTC	CASSLYQTGMGSGYTF
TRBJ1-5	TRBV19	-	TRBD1	TGTGCCAGTAGTAAGGGGGCTCACAATCAGCCCCAGCATTTT	CASSKGAHNQPQHF
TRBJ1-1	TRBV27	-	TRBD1	TGTGCCAGCAGCCGTGACAGGGGGAACACTGAAGCTTTCTTT	CASSRDRGNTEAFF
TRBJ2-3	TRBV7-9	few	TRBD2	TGTGCCAGCAGCTTACTAGCGGGGCAGAATACGCAGTATTTT	CASSLLAGQNTQYF
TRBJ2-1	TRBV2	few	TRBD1	TGTGCCAGCAACCAACAGGGGGCCGGTAGGGAGCAGTTCTTC	CASNQQGAGREQFF
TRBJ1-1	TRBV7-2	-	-	TGTGCCAGCAGCTTAGCGCTTGGGGCCGACACTGAAGCTTTCTTT	CASSLALGADTEAFF